The present T cell receptor beta chain was sequenced within a study of low-dose radiotherapy and immunotherapy resistance in tumors (dated by TCRdb to between 2020 and 2023). In terms of the full investigation: Cohort 1 received 0.5 Gy per fraction every 2 weeks, with a prescribed total PTV dose of 6.5 Gy. Cohort 2 received 1 Gy per fraction every two weeks, with a total of 13 Gy over 26 weeks. Nivolumab was administered intravenously as a 240 mg flat dose every two weeks, and ipilimumab was administered intravenously at 1 mg/kg every six weeks. Cyclophosphamide 200 mg/m2 was given intravenously every two weeks, one day before each radiation and immunotherapy administration. Starting on cycle 1 day 1, patients took 300 mg of aspirin by mouth once daily for four cycles. Randomization of trial participants into treatment groups was not performed. Eight patients were included in the translational analysis: three from the first dose cohort and the first five from the second dose cohort.

Ten or more counts support this clonotype. Which antigen it targets is not known. No qualities accompany the bases; no much larger clone lies one base away. The sequencing machine was an Illumina HiSeq 2500. To make first-strand cDNA, Superscript III was used along with a set of TRAV- and TRBV-specific primers so that both the TCRalpha and TCRbeta chains were covered. A roughly 19-cycle PCR with Phusion amplified the TCRs, pairing a constant-region primer with the adapter that was attached to the V primers. Amplification of the isolated mRNA was done with the MessageAmp II aRNA Amplification Kit, which involved an approximately 16-hour in vitro transcription at 37 degrees C. The Dynabeads mRNA DIRECT Purification Kit was used to isolate mRNA for TCR sequencing. Indexed Illumina adapters were added in a second Phusion PCR of about 24 cycles, after which AMPure XP beads were used to purify the products. The published analysis was carried out like this. Custom Perl scripts pooled TCR sequences encoding the same protein, removed out-of-frame sequences and computed each clonotype's abundance. The analysis excluded TCR sequences that were supported by just one read. Among the metrics used to describe the repertoires were Shannon entropy, Gini index, clonality, richness, and the frequency of TCRs shared between repertoires. In TCRdb, the public reads were trimmed at Q25 with fastp and aligned with MiXCR, with productive beta chains retained. Here each entry gathers all rows of one CDR3 protein and keeps the most common genes and DNA. These V and J calls originate from TCRdb's pipeline instead of the authors' own analysis. This sample holds approximately 90,000 distinct CDR3 sequences; around 17% were observed only once. Jointly, the top ten make up about 2.8% of the sample.

The sample's time point label is to be understood as: before trial treatment. Donors were enrolled in RACIN, a single-arm phase I dose-escalation trial combining nivolumab, ipilimumab, aspirin, low-dose cyclophosphamide and low-dose radiotherapy. Patients with advanced, TIL-negative solid tumors were considered eligible. In the germline V gene, CDR1 corresponds to MGHRA and CDR2 to YSYEKL. Taken from cysteine to phenylalanine, the CDR3 has 15 residues. Left in the record is the CDR3 DNA by itself, 45 bases read in frame from the first base. The trim is 1 base for V and 5 bases for J, with a gap of 11 bases between the germline ends.

The clonotype originates from a male donor with prostate cancer. Sequenced material: PBMCs, taken before treatment. The V gene is TRBV4-1 and the J gene is TRBJ2-2; a tentative D call is TRBD2 (5 bases match). The nucleotides read TGCGCCAGCAGCCAAGGGGCTAGCTTTACCGGGGAGCTGTTTTTT. Its coded protein is CASSQGASFTGELFF.